These 29 T cell receptor beta chains share one sample of origin, sequenced in a study of CD8+ T cells in alopecia areata (dated by TCRdb to the late 2010s). The protocol used for the library was the immunoSEQ multiplex PCR assay. For TCR sequencing, RNA was extracted from every sample and reverse transcribed into cDNA to serve as template. TCRdb's version of the immuneACCESS table is confined to in-frame rearrangements and falls short of the full clone set. An unresolved V gene accounts for under half of the shortfall where checked; the remainder is of unknown origin. In this sample the table shows 150,000 to 200,000 clones, roughly 50% of which occur a single time. 16% of the sample goes to the ten largest clones. The treatment or condition label, as the study defines it: oral pan-JAK inhibitor, 5-10 mg twice daily. Specimen: CD4+ T cells sorted from blood, collected at approximately week 60, from a patient treated with tofacitinib. These receptor sequences come from a human donor with alopecia areata.

The chain carries TRBV4-1 and TRBJ1-2; TRBD1 is a possible D gene (6 bases). The V gene's germline CDR1 is MGHRA and CDR2 YSYEKL. The CDR3 sequence is 13 residues long. Trimming stripped 4 bases from V and 2 bases from J, with 8 bases between. CDR3 loop: CASSPGQNYGYTF. The CDR3 coding sequence is TGCGCCAGCAGCCCTGGACAGAACTATGGCTACACCTTC.

This chain uses TRBV2 with TRBJ2-2; 9 nucleotides match TRBD1. This CDR3 region has 16 residues. The germline V gene encodes CDR1 SNHLY and CDR2 FYNNEI. The J segment lost 1 base and the V segment lost 6 bases, leaving 6 bases of the junction unmatched. The CDR3 DNA sequence: TGTGCCAGCAGCGAGGTGGGACAGGGGAACACCGGGGAGCTGTTTTTT. Protein: CASSEVGQGNTGELFF.

This clone has a single count. The gene calls are TRBV5-1 and TRBJ2-3; D is unresolved. The germline CDR1 and CDR2 sequences are SGHRS and YFSETQ. The CDR3 is made up of 14 amino acids. V was shortened by 2 bases and J by 5 bases, with 12 bases between the two germline ends. CDR3 sequence: CASSFNSGGDTQYF. The CDR3, as DNA: TGCGCCAGCAGCTTCAATAGTGGTGGAGATACGCAGTATTTT.

The J gene is TRBJ2-1, the V gene TRBV10-3, with TRBD1 identical over 9 bases. The germline V gene has CDR1 ENHRY and CDR2 SYGVKD. There are 15 residues in the CDR3. V dropped 7 bases and J dropped 6; count of bases not matched to a gene: 10. The chain's CDR3 is CAINPGTGRGNEQFF. CDR3 DNA sequence: TGTGCCATCAACCCCGGGACAGGGAGGGGCAATGAGCAGTTCTTC.

This clone was found a few times. The rearrangement uses TRBV4-1 and TRBJ1-6; D is uncertain. Per the germline V gene, CDR1 is MGHRA and CDR2 is YSYEKL. The CDR3 length is 14 residues. Trimming took off 1 base at V and 4 bases at J, with 5 bases between the two ends. The CDR3 here is CASSQAGYNSPLHF. The CDR3 DNA reads as TGCGCCAGCAGCCAAGCTGGGTATAATTCACCCCTCCACTTT.

The rearrangement uses TRBV25-1 and TRBJ1-2, with 7 bases fitting TRBD1. This CDR3 is built from 13 residues. CDR1 and CDR2 (germline): MGHDK, SYGVNS. Unmatched junction bases numbered 2, after V lost 4 bases and J lost 3 bases. The CDR3 DNA follows: TGTGCCAGCAGTGTGGGGACAGACTATGGCTACACCTTC. Its protein is CASSVGTDYGYTF.

This clone appeared a single time. The chain links TRBV28 to TRBJ1-1; the D gene is possibly TRBD1 (5 bases). This CDR3 is built from 13 residues. The V and J ends lost 6 bases and 1 base respectively, with 9 bases between them. The germline CDR1 and CDR2 sequences are MDHEN and SYDVKM. Written as DNA, the CDR3 is TGTGCCAGCAGCTTTACAGGGAACACTGAAGCTTTCTTT. Amino acids: CASSFTGNTEAFF.

The J gene is TRBJ1-1, the V gene TRBV29-1; tentatively, D is TRBD1 (5 bases). V lost 4 bases and J lost 6, with 12 bases in between. This CDR3 has 12 residues. Germline lookup yields CDR1 SQVTM and CDR2 ANQGSEA. The CDR3 sequence is CSVGGRGAEAFF. The CDR3, as DNA: TGCAGCGTTGGGGGGAGAGGAGCTGAAGCTTTCTTT.

This chain links TRBV9 with TRBJ2-7, with unresolved D. The CDR3 loop spans 15 amino acids. CDR1 and CDR2 from the germline V gene are SGDLS and YYNGEE. The V gene lost 3 bases and the J gene lost 3 bases, with 16 bases spanning the gap. CDR3 coding DNA: TGTGCCAGCAGCGCGCGCGTAGGGCTAGACTACGAGCAGTACTTC. This translates into CASSARVGLDYEQYF.

A few counts support this clone. This rearrangement joins TRBV5-1 to TRBJ2-5; perhaps TRBD1 as D (5 bases). Germline V CDR1 and CDR2: SGHRS, YFSETQ. The CDR3 contains 16 residues. V was shortened by 4 bases and J by 1 base, with 17 bases between the two germline ends. The CDR3 nucleotides are TGCGCCAGCAGCCATATCCGGACACCTTCCCAAGAGACCCAGTACTTC. Amino acid sequence: CASSHIRTPSQETQYF.

The rearrangement uses TRBV29-1 and TRBJ2-7, with 7 positions matching TRBD1. The CDR3 covers 13 residues. Germline V gene data show CDR1 as SQVTM and CDR2 as ANQGSEA. The J segment lost 0 bases and the V segment lost 6 bases, leaving 5 bases of the junction unmatched. The DNA of the CDR3 is TGCAGCGTCGGACAGGATATCTCCTACGAGCAGTACTTC. The encoded protein is CSVGQDISYEQYF.

The chain is built from TRBV7-2 and TRBJ2-7, with D unclear. This CDR3 region has 14 residues. The V end was cut by 4 bases, the J end by 4 bases, with 14 bases between. Germline lookup yields CDR1 SGHTA and CDR2 FQGNSA. The CDR3 spells CASSSAMGIYEQYF. CDR3 bases: TGTGCCAGCAGCTCGGCCATGGGGATATACGAGCAGTACTTC. Together with reference TRBV7-2 and TRBJ2-7, the CDR3 gives the full variable domain: GAGVSQSPSNKVTEKGKDVELRCDPISGHTALYWYRQSLGQGLEFLIYFQGNSAPDKSGLPSDRFSAERTGGSVSTLTIQRTQQEDSAVYLCASSSAMGIYEQYFGPGTRLTVT.

The rearrangement links TRBV9 to TRBJ2-7; D is uncertain. The V and J ends lost 0 bases and 3 bases respectively, with 10 bases between them. Germline V gene data show CDR1 as SGDLS and CDR2 as YYNGEE. The CDR3 is 14 amino acids. For the CDR3, the DNA is TGTGCCAGCAGCGTAGAGGTAGGAGACTACGAGCAGTACTTC. Protein sequence: CASSVEVGDYEQYF.

The chain recombines TRBV29-1 with TRBJ2-5, with D hard to call. This CDR3 has 14 amino acids. V lost 4 bases to trimming and J lost 5 bases, with 17 bases between them. Germline V gives CDR1 SQVTM, CDR2 ANQGSEA. The CDR3: CSVGGVRVGETQYF. As DNA, the CDR3 is TGCAGCGTTGGGGGTGTTCGGGTAGGGGAGACCCAGTACTTC.

A few counts support this clone. The chain links TRBV6-6 to TRBJ2-3, with 12 nucleotides matching TRBD1. V was pared by 4 bases and J by 4 bases, with 3 bases of the junction left unmatched. The V gene's germline CDR1 is MNHNY and CDR2 SVGAGI (reference sequence). The CDR3 is made up of 15 amino acids. The CDR3 reads CASSSGTGGADTQYF. DNA for the CDR3: TGTGCCAGCAGTTCCGGGACAGGGGGCGCAGATACGCAGTATTTT.

J is TRBJ1-2 and V is TRBV6-6; D not resolved. The germline gives CDR1 MNHNY, CDR2 SVGAGI (reference sequence). V dropped 6 bases and J dropped 5 bases, with 10 bases sitting between them. The CDR3 consists of 12 residues. CDR3 DNA: TGTGCCAGCAGCTCCGGATCATATGGCTACACCTTC. Protein: CASSSGSYGYTF.

The chain's CDR3 is CASSRTENQPQHF. CDR3 in DNA: TGTGCCAGCAGCCGGACAGAGAATCAGCCCCAGCATTTT. The genes are TRBV7-9 and TRBJ1-5, with D possibly matching TRBD1 (6 bases). The CDR3 is made up of 13 amino acids. Germline values: CDR1 SEHNR, CDR2 FQNEAQ (reference sequence). The germline V and J ends were trimmed by 5 bases and 4 bases, with 9 bases remaining between them.

This chain connects TRBV6-1 to TRBJ1-2; D gene uncertain. The V and J ends lost 4 bases and 2 bases respectively, with 5 bases between them. Germline-derived CDR1 and CDR2 are MNHNS and SASEGT. CDR3 length equals 12 residues. CDR3 DNA sequence: TGTGCCAGCAGTGGGGAAAACTATGGCTACACCTTC. It is translated as CASSGENYGYTF.

The chain employs TRBV7-9 and TRBJ1-1; 7 bases line up with TRBD1. This CDR3 is built from 14 residues. Germline V lookup: CDR1 SEHNR, CDR2 FQNEAQ (reference sequence). J gave up 4 bases and V 0 bases, and 2 bases lay outside the gene matches. The DNA of the CDR3 is TGTGCCAGCAGCTTAGCTCCAGGGGGCACTGAAGCTTTCTTT. This codes for CASSLAPGGTEAFF.

This chain connects TRBV15 to TRBJ2-2; TRBD2 matches at 12 bases. The length of the CDR3 is 16 residues. Trimming cost V 8 bases and J 6 bases; bases outside gene matches: 10. Germline V CDR1 and CDR2: LNHNV, YYDKDF (reference sequence). CDR3 loop: CATHSPSGGAAGELFF. The CDR3 DNA reads as TGTGCCACCCACAGTCCTAGCGGGGGGGCCGCCGGGGAGCTGTTTTTT.

At least ten counts were recorded for this clone. This rearrangement joins TRBV19 to TRBJ1-5, with TRBD1 matching 7 bases. The CDR3 covers 16 residues. V was clipped by 3 bases and J by 3 bases; unmatched bases: 8. The V gene's germline CDR1 is LNHDA and CDR2 SQIVND (reference sequence). This chain's CDR3 is CASSIVAGGDNQPQHF. The CDR3 DNA is TGTGCCAGTAGTATTGTGGCAGGGGGAGACAATCAGCCCCAGCATTTT.

The rearrangement uses TRBV4-1 and TRBJ2-3, with D possibly matching TRBD2 (5 bases). Germline loops: CDR1 MGHRA, CDR2 YSYEKL. The germline V and J ends were trimmed by 1 base and 4 bases, with 18 bases remaining between them. This CDR3 has 17 residues. CDR3 DNA: TGCGCCAGCAGCCAAGTTGAGGGCGCCGCGGTTCCAGATACGCAGTATTTT. Translated, it gives CASSQVEGAAVPDTQYF.

This clone was detected only a few times. This rearrangement joins TRBV6-1 to TRBJ1-1; D is perhaps TRBD1 (6 bases). V was trimmed by 4 bases and J by 1 base, leaving 16 bases between them. The CDR3 is 16 amino acids. The germline V gene encodes CDR1 MNHNS and CDR2 SASEGT. CDR3 nucleotide sequence: TGTGCCAGCAGTGCTGGGGGGGGACACCCGAACACTGAAGCTTTCTTT. Encoded protein: CASSAGGGHPNTEAFF.

This sequence joins TRBV5-1 and TRBJ2-5; perhaps TRBD1 as D (6 bases). This CDR3 spans 15 amino acids. Germline loops: CDR1 SGHRS, CDR2 YFSETQ. V lost 0 bases and J 1 base, leaving 10 bases between the germline ends. CDR3 amino acids: CASSLGPTGQETQYF. CDR3 coding DNA: TGCGCCAGCAGCTTGGGGCCGACAGGCCAAGAGACCCAGTACTTC.

This clone was seen just once. The rearrangement links TRBV9 to TRBJ2-1; D is possibly TRBD2 (6 bases). V shed 2 bases and J shed 4 bases, with 22 bases lying between them. The CDR3 totals 18 residues. Germline CDR1 and CDR2: SGDLS and YYNGEE. The CDR3 nucleotides are TGTGCCAGCAGCGTTTTTCAGGCCAGACGCGGGGTTTACAATGAGCAGTTCTTC. Translated, it gives CASSVFQARRGVYNEQFF.

This clone has a handful of counts. This rearrangement joins TRBV6-1 to TRBJ1-1, with a weak D call TRBD1 (5 bases). Looked up from germline, CDR1 is MNHNS and CDR2 is SASEGT. CDR3 length: 13 amino acids. With 7 bases removed from V and 5 bases from J, the gap between germline ends came to 14 bases. CDR3 nucleotide sequence: TGTGCCAGCACCCCCGGGGGGGGGACTGAAGCTTTCTTT. As protein: CASTPGGGTEAFF.

This clone has just a few counts. The CDR3 bases are TGTGCCTGGAGTGTACACGGGAGGAGCTATGGCTACACCTTC. It yields the protein CAWSVHGRSYGYTF. J is TRBJ1-2 and V is TRBV30; D is unresolved. CDR3 length: 14 amino acids. CDR1 GTSNPN and CDR2 SVGIG come from the germline V gene (reference sequence). The V end was cut by 0 bases, the J end by 4 bases, with 12 bases between. Looking up the rest from reference TRBV30 and TRBJ1-2 gives the full variable domain: SQTIHQWPATLVQPVGSPLSLECTVEGTSNPNLYWYRQAAGRGLQLLFYSVGIGQISSEVPQNLSASRPQDRQFILSSKKLLLSDSGFYLCAWSVHGRSYGYTFGSGTRLTVV.

This chain connects TRBV30 to TRBJ2-3; TRBD2 agrees at 11 bases. CDR3 length: 15 residues. Germline V lookup: CDR1 GTSNPN, CDR2 SVGIG (reference sequence). V lost 0 bases and J lost 1; bases outside the gene matches: 0. CDR3 loop: CAWSVLAGGTDTQYF. The CDR3 DNA is TGTGCCTGGAGTGTACTAGCGGGGGGCACAGATACGCAGTATTTT. Together with reference TRBV30 and TRBJ2-3, the CDR3 gives the full variable domain: SQTIHQWPATLVQPVGSPLSLECTVEGTSNPNLYWYRQAAGRGLQLLFYSVGIGQISSEVPQNLSASRPQDRQFILSSKKLLLSDSGFYLCAWSVLAGGTDTQYFGPGTRLTVL.

V is TRBV25-1 and J is TRBJ1-2; D remains ambiguous. Trimming took 2 bases from V and 2 from J, leaving 6 bases between them. Germline assignment: CDR1 MGHDK and CDR2 SYGVNS. The CDR3 loop spans 13 amino acids. The CDR3 protein is CASSEGKNYGYTF. The CDR3 bases are TGTGCCAGCAGTGAAGGGAAAAACTATGGCTACACCTTC.